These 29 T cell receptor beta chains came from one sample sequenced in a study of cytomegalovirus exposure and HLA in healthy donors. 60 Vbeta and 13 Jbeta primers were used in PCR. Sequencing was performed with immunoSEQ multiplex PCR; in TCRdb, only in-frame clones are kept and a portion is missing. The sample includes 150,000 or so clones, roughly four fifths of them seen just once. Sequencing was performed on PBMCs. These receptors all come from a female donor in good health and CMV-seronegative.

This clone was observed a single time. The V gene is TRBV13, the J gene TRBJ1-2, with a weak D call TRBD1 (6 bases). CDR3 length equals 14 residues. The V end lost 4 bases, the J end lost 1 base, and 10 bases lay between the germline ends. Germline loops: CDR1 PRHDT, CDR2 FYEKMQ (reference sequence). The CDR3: CASSSRTVNYGYTF. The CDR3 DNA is TGTGCCAGCAGCTCCCGGACAGTTAACTATGGCTACACCTTC.

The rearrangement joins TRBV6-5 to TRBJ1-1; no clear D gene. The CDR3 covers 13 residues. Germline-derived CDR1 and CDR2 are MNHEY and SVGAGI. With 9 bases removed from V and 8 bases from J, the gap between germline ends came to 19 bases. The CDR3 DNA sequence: TGTGCCAGTAGGGCCCCAGGAGGGTCAGAAGCTTTCTTT. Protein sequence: CASRAPGGSEAFF.

The DNA of the CDR3 is TGTGCCAGCAGTTTTCCCAGAAGGGGTCCTGAGACTGGGGCCAACGTCCTGACTTTC. Translating it yields CASSFPRRGPETGANVLTF. V and J are TRBV28 and TRBJ2-6, with D tentatively TRBD1 (5 bases). Trimming took 3 bases from V and 2 from J, leaving 20 bases between them. Germline V lookup: CDR1 MDHEN, CDR2 SYDVKM. CDR3 length: 19 amino acids. Using reference TRBV28 and TRBJ2-6 for the parts outside the CDR3, the full variable domain is DVKVTQSSRYLVKRTGEKVFLECVQDMDHENMFWYRQDPGLGLRLIYFSYDVKMKEKGDIPEGYSVSREKKERFSLILESASTNQTSMYLCASSFPRRGPETGANVLTFGAGSRLTVL.

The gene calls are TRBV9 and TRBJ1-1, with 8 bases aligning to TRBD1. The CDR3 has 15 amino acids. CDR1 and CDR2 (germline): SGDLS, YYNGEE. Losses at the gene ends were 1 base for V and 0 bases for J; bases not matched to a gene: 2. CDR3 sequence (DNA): TGTGCCAGCAGCGTACAGGGGGCGGTGAACACTGAAGCTTTCTTT. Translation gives CASSVQGAVNTEAFF.

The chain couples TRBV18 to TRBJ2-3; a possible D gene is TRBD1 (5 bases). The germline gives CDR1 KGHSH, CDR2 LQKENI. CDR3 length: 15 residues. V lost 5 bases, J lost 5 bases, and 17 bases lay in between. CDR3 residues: CASSGTLQGGDTQYF. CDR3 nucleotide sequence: TGTGCCAGCTCAGGTACCCTCCAGGGTGGAGATACGCAGTATTTT.

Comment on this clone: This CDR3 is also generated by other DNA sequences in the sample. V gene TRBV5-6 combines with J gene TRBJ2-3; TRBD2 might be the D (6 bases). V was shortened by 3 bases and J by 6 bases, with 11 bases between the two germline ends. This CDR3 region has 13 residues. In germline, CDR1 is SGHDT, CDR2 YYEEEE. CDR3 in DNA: TGTGCCAGCAGCTGGCGGGGAACGGATACGCAGTATTTT. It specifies CASSWRGTDTQYF.

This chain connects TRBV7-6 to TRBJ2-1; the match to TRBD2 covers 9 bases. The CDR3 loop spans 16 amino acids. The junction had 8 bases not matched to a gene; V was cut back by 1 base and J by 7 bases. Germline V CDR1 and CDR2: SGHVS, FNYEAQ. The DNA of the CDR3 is TGTGCCAGCAGCTTAGAAGCGGGGGGCCTTTTTAATGAGCAGTTCTTC. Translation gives CASSLEAGGLFNEQFF.

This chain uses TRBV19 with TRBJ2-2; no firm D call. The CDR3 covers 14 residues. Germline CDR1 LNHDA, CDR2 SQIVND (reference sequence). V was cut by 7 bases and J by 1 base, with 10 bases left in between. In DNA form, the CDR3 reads TGTGCCAGTACCCCCCTCGGGAACACCGGGGAGCTGTTTTTT. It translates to CASTPLGNTGELFF.

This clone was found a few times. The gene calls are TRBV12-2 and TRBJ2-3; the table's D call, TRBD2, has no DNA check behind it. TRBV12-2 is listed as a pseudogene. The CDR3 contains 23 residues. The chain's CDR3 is CASRPWTSGEHCQNNDSTDTQYF. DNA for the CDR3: TGTGCAAGTCGCCCCTGGACTAGCGGGGAGCACTGCCAGAACAATGATAGCACAGATACGCAGTATTTT.

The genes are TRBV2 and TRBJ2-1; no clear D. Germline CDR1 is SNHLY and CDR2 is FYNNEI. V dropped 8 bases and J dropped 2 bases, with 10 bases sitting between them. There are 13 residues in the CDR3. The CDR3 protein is CASEVSPYNEQFF. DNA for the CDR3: TGTGCCAGCGAGGTCAGTCCCTACAATGAGCAGTTCTTC.

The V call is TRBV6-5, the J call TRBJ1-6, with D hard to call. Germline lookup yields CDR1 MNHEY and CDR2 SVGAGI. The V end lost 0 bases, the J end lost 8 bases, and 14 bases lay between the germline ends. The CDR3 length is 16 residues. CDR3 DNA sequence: TGTGCCAGCAGTTACTCTGTCAGAACAGAAGATTCACCCCTCCACTTT. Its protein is CASSYSVRTEDSPLHF.

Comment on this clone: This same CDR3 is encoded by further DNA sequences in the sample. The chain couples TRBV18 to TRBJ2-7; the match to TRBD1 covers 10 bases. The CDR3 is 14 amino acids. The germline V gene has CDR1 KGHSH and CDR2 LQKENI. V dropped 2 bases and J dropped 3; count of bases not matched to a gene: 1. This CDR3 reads CASSPDRGLYEQYF. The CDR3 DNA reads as TGTGCCAGCTCACCAGACAGGGGGCTCTACGAGCAGTACTTC.

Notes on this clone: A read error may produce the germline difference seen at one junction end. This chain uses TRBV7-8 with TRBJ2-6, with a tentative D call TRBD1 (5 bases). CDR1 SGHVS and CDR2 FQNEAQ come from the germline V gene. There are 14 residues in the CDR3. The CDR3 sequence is CASSLFSGANGLTF. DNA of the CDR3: TGTGCCAGCAGCTTGTTCTCTGGGGCCAACGGCCTGACTTTC.

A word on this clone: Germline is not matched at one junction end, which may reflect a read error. CDR3 in DNA: TGCGCCAGCAGCTTGGGCCAGGCCCAAAACAGTCAGTACTTC. Amino acid sequence: CASSLGQAQNSQYF. V and J are TRBV5-1 and TRBJ2-4; D not resolved. Germline-derived CDR1 and CDR2 are SGHRS and YFSETQ. This CDR3 comprises 14 residues.

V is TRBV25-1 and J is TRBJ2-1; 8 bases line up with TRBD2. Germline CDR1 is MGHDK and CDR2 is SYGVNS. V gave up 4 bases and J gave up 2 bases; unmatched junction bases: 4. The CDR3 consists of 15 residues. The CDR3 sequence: CASSASGSPYNEQFF. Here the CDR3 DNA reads TGTGCCAGCAGTGCGAGCGGGAGCCCCTACAATGAGCAGTTCTTC.

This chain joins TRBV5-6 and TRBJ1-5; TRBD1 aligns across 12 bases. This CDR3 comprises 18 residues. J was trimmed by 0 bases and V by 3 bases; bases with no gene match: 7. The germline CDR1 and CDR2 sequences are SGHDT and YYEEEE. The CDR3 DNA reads TGTGCCAGCAGCTATTTCCGGGACAGGGGGCTTAGCAATCAGCCCCAGCATTTT. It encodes CASSYFRDRGLSNQPQHF.

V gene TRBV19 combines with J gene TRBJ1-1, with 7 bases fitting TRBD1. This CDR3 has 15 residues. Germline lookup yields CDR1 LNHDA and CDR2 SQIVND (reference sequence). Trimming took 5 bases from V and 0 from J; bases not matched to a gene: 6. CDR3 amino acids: CASSLQGSMNTEAFF. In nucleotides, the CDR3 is TGTGCCAGTAGTCTACAGGGGAGTATGAACACTGAAGCTTTCTTT. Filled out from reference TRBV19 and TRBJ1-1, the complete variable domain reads DGGITQSPKYLFRKEGQNVTLSCEQNLNHDAMYWYRQDPGQGLRLIYYSQIVNDFQKGDIAEGYSVSREKKESFPLTVTSAQKNPTAFYLCASSLQGSMNTEAFFGQGTRLTVV.

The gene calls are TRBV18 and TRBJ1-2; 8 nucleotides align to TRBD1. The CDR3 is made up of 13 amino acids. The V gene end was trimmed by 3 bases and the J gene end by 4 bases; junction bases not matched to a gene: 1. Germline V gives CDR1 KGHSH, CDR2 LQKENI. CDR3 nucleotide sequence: TGTGCCAGCTCACCCGGACAGGGCTATGGCTACACCTTC. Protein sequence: CASSPGQGYGYTF.

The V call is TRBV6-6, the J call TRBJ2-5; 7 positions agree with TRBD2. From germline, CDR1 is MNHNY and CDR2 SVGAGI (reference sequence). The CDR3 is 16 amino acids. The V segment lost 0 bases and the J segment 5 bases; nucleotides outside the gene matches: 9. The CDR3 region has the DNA TGTGCCAGCAGTTACTCGTACCAGCGGGGTACGGAGACCCAGTACTTC. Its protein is CASSYSYQRGTETQYF.

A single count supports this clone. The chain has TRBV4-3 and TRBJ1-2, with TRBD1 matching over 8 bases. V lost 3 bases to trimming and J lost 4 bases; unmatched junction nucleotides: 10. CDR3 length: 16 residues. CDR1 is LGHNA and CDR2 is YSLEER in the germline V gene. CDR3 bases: TGCGCCAGCAGCCAGGAGTTCCAGGGGGCGGCCTATGGCTACACCTTC. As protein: CASSQEFQGAAYGYTF.

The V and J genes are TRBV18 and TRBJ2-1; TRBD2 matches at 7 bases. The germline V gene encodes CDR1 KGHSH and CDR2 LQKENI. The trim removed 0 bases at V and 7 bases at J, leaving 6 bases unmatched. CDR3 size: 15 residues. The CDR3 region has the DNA TGTGCCAGCTCACCACCGGCGCGGGGGTCTAATGAGCAGTTCTTC. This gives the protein CASSPPARGSNEQFF.

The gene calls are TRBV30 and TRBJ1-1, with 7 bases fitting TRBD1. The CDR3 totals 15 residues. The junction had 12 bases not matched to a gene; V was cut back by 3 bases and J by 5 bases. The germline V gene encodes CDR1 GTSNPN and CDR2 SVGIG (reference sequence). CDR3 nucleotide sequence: TGTGCCTGGAGCGCGATGGGCAGGGGGGATACTGAAGCTTTCTTT. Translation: CAWSAMGRGDTEAFF.

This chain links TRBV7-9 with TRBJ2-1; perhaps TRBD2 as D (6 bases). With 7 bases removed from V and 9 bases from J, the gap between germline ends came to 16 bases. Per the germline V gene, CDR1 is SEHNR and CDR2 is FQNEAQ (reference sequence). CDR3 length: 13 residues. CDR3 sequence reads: CASNQWGVGEQFF. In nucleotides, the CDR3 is TGTGCCAGCAACCAATGGGGGGTGGGTGAGCAGTTCTTC.

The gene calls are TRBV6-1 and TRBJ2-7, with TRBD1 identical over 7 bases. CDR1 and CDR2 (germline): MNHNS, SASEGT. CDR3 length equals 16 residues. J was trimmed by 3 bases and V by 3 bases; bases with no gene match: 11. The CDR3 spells CASSDGRGLSFYEQYF. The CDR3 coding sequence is TGTGCCAGCAGTGACGGTAGGGGGCTATCCTTCTACGAGCAGTACTTC.

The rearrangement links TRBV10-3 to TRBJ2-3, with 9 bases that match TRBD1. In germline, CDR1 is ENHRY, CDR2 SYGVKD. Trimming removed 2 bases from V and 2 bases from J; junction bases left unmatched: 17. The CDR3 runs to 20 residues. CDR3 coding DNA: TGTGCCATCAGTGAGCCACTCCCTCGCAGTGGACAGGGGAACACAGATACGCAGTATTTT. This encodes CAISEPLPRSGQGNTDTQYF.

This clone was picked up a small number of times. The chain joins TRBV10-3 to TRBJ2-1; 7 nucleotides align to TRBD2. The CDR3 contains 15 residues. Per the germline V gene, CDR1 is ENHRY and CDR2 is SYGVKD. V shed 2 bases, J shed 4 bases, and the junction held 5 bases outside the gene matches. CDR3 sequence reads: CAISEGGRAYNEQFF. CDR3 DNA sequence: TGTGCCATCAGTGAGGGGGGGAGGGCGTACAATGAGCAGTTCTTC.

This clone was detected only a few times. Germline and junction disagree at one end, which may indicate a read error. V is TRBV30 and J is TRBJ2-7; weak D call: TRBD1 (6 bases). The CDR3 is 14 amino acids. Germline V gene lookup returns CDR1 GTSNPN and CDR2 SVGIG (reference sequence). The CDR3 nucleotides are TGTGCCTGGAAGAAGGGACATTCCTCCGACGAGCAGTACTTC. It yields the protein CAWKKGHSSDEQYF.

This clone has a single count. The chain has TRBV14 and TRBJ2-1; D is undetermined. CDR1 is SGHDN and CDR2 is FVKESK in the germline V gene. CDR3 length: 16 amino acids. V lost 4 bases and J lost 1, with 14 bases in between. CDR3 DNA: TGTGCCAGCAGCCGCCTCTCGGTTTATTCCTACAATGAGCAGTTCTTC. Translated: CASSRLSVYSYNEQFF.

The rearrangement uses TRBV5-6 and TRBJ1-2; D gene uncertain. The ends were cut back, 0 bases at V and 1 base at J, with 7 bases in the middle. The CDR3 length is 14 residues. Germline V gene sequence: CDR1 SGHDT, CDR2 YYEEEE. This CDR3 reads CASSLGLNNYGYTF. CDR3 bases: TGTGCCAGCAGCTTGGGACTGAATAACTATGGCTACACCTTC. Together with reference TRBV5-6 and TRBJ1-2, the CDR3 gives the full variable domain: DAGVTQSPTHLIKTRGQQVTLRCSPKSGHDTVSWYQQALGQGPQFIFQYYEEEERQRGNFPDRFSGHQFPNYSSELNVNALLLGDSALYLCASSLGLNNYGYTFGSGTRLTVV.